This T cell receptor (beta chain) was identified during a study of metastatic and nonmetastatic thyroid tumors. With respect to this clone: Its antigen is still unknown.

This CDR3 has 13 residues. V lost 4 bases and J 0 bases, leaving 6 bases between the germline ends. The germline V gene encodes CDR1 SGHTA and CDR2 FQGNSA. TCRdb used MiXCR to call clones anew from the PCR reads. The sample carries about 40,000 clones, 18% recorded once. Not a single patient had been given any form of treatment at any point before undergoing thyroid surgery. Findings and limits, study-wide: It was reported that TCR beta diversity was significantly higher in malignant thyroid tumors than benign nodules, in blood and tumor.

The TCR originated in a female donor with papillary thyroid cancer or a benign thyroid nodule (not recorded which). Some clones in this sample may be carry-over from other donors' samples. What was sequenced was tumor tissue. The chain couples TRBV7-2 to TRBJ1-1; D ambiguous. CDR3 coding DNA: TGTGCCAGCAGCTCACAGATGAACACTGAAGCTTTCTTT. This translates into CASSSQMNTEAFF.